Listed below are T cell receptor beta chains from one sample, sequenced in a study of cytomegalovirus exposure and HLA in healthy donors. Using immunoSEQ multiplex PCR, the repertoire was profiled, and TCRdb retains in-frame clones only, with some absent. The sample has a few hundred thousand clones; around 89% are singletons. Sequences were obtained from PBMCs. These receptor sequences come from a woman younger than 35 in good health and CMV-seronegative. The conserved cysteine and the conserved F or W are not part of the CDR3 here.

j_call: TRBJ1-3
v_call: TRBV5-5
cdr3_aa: ASGSVYSGNTIY

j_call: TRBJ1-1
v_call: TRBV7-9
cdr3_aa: ASSPPRGRNTEAF

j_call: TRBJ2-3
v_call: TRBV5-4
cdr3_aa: ASSFRDTNTDTQY

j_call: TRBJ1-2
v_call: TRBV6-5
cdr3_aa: ASSYGQGVGYT

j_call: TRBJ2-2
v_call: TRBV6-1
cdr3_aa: ATNSGGRTGELF

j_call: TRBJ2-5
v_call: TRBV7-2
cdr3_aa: ASSLVPASGGPHQY

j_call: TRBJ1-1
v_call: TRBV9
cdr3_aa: ASSVQGDTEAF

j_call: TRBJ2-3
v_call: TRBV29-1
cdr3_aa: SVEDGGQGGDTQY

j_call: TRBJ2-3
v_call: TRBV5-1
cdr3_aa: ASSLDLAETDTQY

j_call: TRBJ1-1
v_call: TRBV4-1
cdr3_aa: ASSHEPNRDTEAF

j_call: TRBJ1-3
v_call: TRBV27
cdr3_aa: ASSLSSRGNTIY

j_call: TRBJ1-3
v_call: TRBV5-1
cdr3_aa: ASSLNGGAGNTIY

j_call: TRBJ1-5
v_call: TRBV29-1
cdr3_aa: SVLGQGNQPQH

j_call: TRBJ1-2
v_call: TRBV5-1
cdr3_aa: ASSLGTQGVNYGYT

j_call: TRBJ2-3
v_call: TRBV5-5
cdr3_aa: ASTLGGRSDTQY

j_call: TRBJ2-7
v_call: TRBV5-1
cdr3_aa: ASSSTGRSYEQY

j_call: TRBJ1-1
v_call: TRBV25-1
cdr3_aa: ASSVTGVGTEAF

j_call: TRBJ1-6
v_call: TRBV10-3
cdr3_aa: AISEPVWRGRSPLH

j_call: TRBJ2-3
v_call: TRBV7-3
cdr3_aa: ASSLYGGAADTQY

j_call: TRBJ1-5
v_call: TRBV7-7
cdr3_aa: ASLGSGRGLRQPQH

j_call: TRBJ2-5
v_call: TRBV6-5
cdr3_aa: ASSYSASGGQETQY

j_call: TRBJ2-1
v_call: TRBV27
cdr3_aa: ASSAQSSYNEQF

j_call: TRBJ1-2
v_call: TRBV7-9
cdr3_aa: ASSPDRGLKYGYT

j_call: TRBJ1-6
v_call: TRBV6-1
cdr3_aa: AISELLGSPLH

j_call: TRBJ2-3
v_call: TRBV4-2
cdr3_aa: ASSQVAGGSTDTQY

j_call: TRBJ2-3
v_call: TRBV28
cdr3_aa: ASIDKRGWGDTQY

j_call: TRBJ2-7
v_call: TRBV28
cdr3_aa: ASSDTGTGYAEQY

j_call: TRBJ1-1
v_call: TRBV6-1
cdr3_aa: ASSGTVINTEAF

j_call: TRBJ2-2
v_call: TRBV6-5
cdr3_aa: ASSYSLANTGELF

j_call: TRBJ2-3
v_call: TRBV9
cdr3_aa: ASSVVGDADTQY

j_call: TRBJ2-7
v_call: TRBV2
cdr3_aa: ASSGEGGQQY

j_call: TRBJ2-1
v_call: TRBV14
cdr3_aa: ASSPGLAGGPTYNEQF

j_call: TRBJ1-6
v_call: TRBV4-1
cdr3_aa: ASSQESWADRVSPLH

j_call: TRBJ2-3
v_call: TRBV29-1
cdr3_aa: SGRGGGDTQY

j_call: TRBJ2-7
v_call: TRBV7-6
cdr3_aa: ASSLGGGAFYEQY

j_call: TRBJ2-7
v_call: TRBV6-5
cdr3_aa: ASRGLAGTGEQY

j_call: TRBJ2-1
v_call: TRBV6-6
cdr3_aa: ASSYSRGSTNEQF

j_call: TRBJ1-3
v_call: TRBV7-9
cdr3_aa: ASSSPRGGLGNTIY

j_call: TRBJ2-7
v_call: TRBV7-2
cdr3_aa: ASSSFRVEQY

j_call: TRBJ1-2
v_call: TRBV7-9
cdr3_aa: ASSKGQSLGYT

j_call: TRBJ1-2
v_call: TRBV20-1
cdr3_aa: SAPGPGGYT

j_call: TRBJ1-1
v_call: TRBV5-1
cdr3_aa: ASSFTTGSGAPLEAF

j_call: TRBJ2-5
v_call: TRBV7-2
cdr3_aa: ASSSEGTGLETQY

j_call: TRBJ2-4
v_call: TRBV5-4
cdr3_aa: ASSPPGQGALIQY

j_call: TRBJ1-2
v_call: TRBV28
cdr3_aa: ASSTRRADGYT

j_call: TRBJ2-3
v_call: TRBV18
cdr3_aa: ASSAGTHTDTQY

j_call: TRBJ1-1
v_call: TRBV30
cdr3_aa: AWIDQRQGVAF

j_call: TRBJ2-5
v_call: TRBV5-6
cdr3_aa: ASSFPLGPQETQY

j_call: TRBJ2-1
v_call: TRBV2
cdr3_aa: ASRTGSYNEQF

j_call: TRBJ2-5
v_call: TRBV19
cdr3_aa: ASSRGAGETQY

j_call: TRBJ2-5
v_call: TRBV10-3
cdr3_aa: AISSGIAGGQETQY